A selection of T cell receptor beta chains follows, all from one sample in a study of blood T cell repertoires in COVID-19. The data were produced by immunoSEQ multiplex PCR, yet TCRdb's version contains in-frame clones alone and is incomplete. Of about 200,000 clones listed, around 85% are singletons. Source material: peripheral blood. These receptors were obtained from a man in his sixties with COVID-19, enrolled during active disease. The CDR3 runs from the conserved cysteine through the conserved F or W. The D gene is left open where the match is weak. Only some rows state a clone size, as once, few, many or a class for expanded clones.

abundance,j_gene,v_gene,d_gene,CDR3aa,CDR3nt
NA,TRBJ2-7,TRBV19,TRBD2,CASSIYNGLAGEWYEQYF,TGTGCCAGTAGTATCTACAACGGACTAGCGGGAGAATGGTACGAGCAGTACTTC
NA,TRBJ1-4,TRBV29-1,NA,CSASTGANEKLFF,TGCAGCGCCTCGACAGGAGCTAATGAAAAACTGTTTTTT
few,TRBJ2-6,TRBV4-1,TRBD1,CASSTVEQGQAGANVLTF,TGCGCCAGCAGCACCGTCGAACAGGGGCAGGCCGGGGCCAACGTCCTGACTTTC
NA,TRBJ1-1,TRBV3-1/TRBV3-2,NA,CASSQDMDLWGPTEAFF,TGTGCCAGCAGCCAAGACATGGACCTCTGGGGGCCCACTGAAGCTTTCTTT
once,TRBJ1-2,TRBV4-1,NA,CASSQGAGADYGYTF,TGCGCCAGCAGCCAAGGGGCAGGGGCGGACTATGGCTACACCTTC
NA,TRBJ1-5,TRBV9,NA,CASSATGNNQPQHF,TGTGCCAGCAGCGCAACAGGTAACAATCAGCCCCAGCATTTT
few,TRBJ1-4,TRBV6-5,TRBD1,CASSFYRGEKLFF,TGTGCCAGCAGTTTCTACAGGGGGGAAAAACTGTTTTTT
NA,TRBJ1-5,TRBV2,TRBD1,CASSEAVGQGDQPQHF,TGTGCCAGCAGTGAAGCGGTCGGACAGGGCGATCAGCCCCAGCATTTT
NA,TRBJ2-2,TRBV7-7,TRBD1,CASSAKGQGSGELFF,TGTGCCAGCAGCGCCAAAGGACAGGGATCCGGGGAGCTGTTTTTT
NA,TRBJ1-6,TRBV5-1,NA,CASRQGSYNSPLHF,TGCGCCAGCAGACAGGGCTCCTATAATTCACCCCTCCACTTT
NA,TRBJ1-4,TRBV30,TRBD1,CAWSTGTGGEKLFF,TGTGCCTGGAGTACCGGGACAGGGGGGGAAAAACTGTTTTTT
NA,TRBJ2-4,TRBV7-9,TRBD1,CASRAGTGQKNIQYF,TGTGCCAGCAGAGCCGGGACAGGTCAAAAAAACATTCAGTACTTC
NA,TRBJ2-7,TRBV12-5,NA,CASGLATGIYEQYF,TGTGCTAGTGGTTTGGCAACAGGGATTTACGAGCAGTACTTC
few,TRBJ2-5,TRBV4-2,NA,CASSQGEGDVQETQYF,TGTGCCAGCAGCCAAGGCGAGGGGGACGTACAAGAGACCCAGTACTTC
NA,TRBJ1-1,TRBV4-2,NA,CASSLSDRNTEAFF,TGTGCCAGCAGCCTTTCGGACAGGAACACTGAAGCTTTCTTT
few,TRBJ2-6,TRBV5-1,TRBD1,CASRPGTGASGANVLTF,TGCGCCAGCAGACCCGGGACAGGGGCTTCTGGGGCCAACGTCCTGACTTTC
NA,TRBJ2-1,TRBV6-6,TRBD2,CASSRGLAGGIEQFF,TGTGCCAGCAGTCGGGGACTAGCGGGAGGAATAGAGCAGTTCTTC
NA,TRBJ2-7,TRBV25-1,TRBD2,CASSESGGGYEQYF,TGTGCCAGCAGTGAATCGGGAGGGGGCTACGAGCAGTACTTC
NA,TRBJ1-6,TRBV7-8,TRBD1,CASSKGTGGDSPLHF,TGTGCCAGCAGCAAAGGGACAGGCGGGGATTCACCCCTCCACTTT
NA,TRBJ2-7,TRBV12-5,TRBD1,CASGPGQGGNEQYF,TGTGCTAGTGGTCCAGGACAGGGGGGAAACGAGCAGTACTTC
NA,TRBJ2-7,TRBV5-1,NA,CASSTQPGAAAQYF,TGCGCCAGCAGCACCCAACCTGGGGCAGCTGCGCAGTACTTC
once,TRBJ1-5,TRBV28,NA,CASRPPGGGQPQHF,TGTGCCAGCAGACCACCCGGGGGGGGTCAGCCCCAGCATTTT
NA,TRBJ1-2,TRBV7-2,NA,CASSPSYGYTF,TGTGCCAGCAGCCCCTCGTATGGCTACACCTTC
once,TRBJ2-2,TRBV5-1,TRBD2,CATRVVASGIGELFF,TGCGCCACCCGGGTCGTAGCTAGCGGGATCGGGGAGCTGTTTTTT
many,TRBJ1-2,TRBV5-4,NA,CASSRGDYGYTF,TGTGCCAGCAGCCGGGGGGACTATGGCTACACCTTC
NA,TRBJ2-5,TRBV5-1,NA,CASSLTGSETQYF,TGCGCCAGCAGCTTGACAGGGTCAGAGACCCAGTACTTC
NA,TRBJ2-7,TRBV5-6,NA,CASSAYKGETYEQYF,TGTGCCAGCAGCGCTTACAAGGGGGAAACCTACGAGCAGTACTTC
NA,TRBJ1-2,TRBV7-9,TRBD1,CASSSPGGAEIDGYTF,TGTGCCAGCAGCTCTCCAGGGGGCGCAGAGATAGATGGCTACACCTTC
NA,TRBJ2-7,TRBV7-9,TRBD1,CASSPGRDRVHEQYF,TGTGCCAGCAGCCCAGGCCGGGACAGGGTCCACGAGCAGTACTTC
NA,TRBJ1-6,TRBV18,NA,CASSPGQSSYNSPLHF,TGTGCCAGCTCACCAGGACAGAGCTCCTATAATTCACCCCTCCACTTT
once,TRBJ1-2,TRBV29-1,TRBD1,CSVSTGGAGGGYTF,TGCAGCGTTTCTACAGGGGGCGCGGGAGGTGGCTACACCTTC
NA,TRBJ1-1,TRBV29-1,NA,CSVRIQGVDTEAFF,TGCAGCGTAAGAATACAGGGTGTCGACACTGAAGCTTTCTTT
NA,TRBJ1-1,TRBV11-2,TRBD1,CASSLGTGPNTEAFF,TGTGCCAGCAGCTTAGGGACAGGCCCGAACACTGAAGCTTTCTTT
NA,TRBJ2-4,TRBV18,TRBD1,CASSLGQVENIQYF,TGTGCCAGCTCACTCGGACAGGTGGAAAACATTCAGTACTTC
once,TRBJ2-1,TRBV5-1,NA,CASSAAYNEQFF,TGCGCCAGCAGCGCGGCCTACAATGAGCAGTTCTTC
NA,TRBJ1-1,TRBV10-2,TRBD1,CASGGQLGTEAFF,TGCGCCAGTGGGGGACAGCTAGGCACTGAAGCTTTCTTT
NA,TRBJ2-3,TRBV5-4,TRBD1,CASSLGQGWTDTQYF,TGTGCCAGCAGCCTGGGACAGGGGTGGACAGATACGCAGTATTTT
NA,TRBJ1-6,TRBV6-1,NA,CASSDRDNSPLHF,TGTGCCAGCAGTGACAGGGATAATTCACCCCTCCACTTT
few,TRBJ2-7,TRBV19,TRBD1,CASGGQGRTEQYF,TGTGCCAGTGGAGGACAGGGTCGTACCGAGCAGTACTTC
NA,TRBJ2-1,TRBV18,TRBD2,CASSPTSGPYNEQFF,TGTGCCAGCTCACCGACTAGCGGACCCTACAATGAGCAGTTCTTC
NA,TRBJ2-4,TRBV7-2,NA,CASSLEFQGNIQYF,TGTGCCAGCAGCTTAGAGTTTCAGGGAAACATTCAGTACTTC
NA,TRBJ2-1,TRBV4-2,NA,CASSPPGVHSYNEQFF,TGTGCCAGCAGCCCCCCCGGGGTTCACTCCTACAATGAGCAGTTCTTC
NA,TRBJ1-2,TRBV27,NA,CASSFGERGGGYTF,TGTGCCAGCAGTTTCGGGGAAAGGGGAGGCGGCTACACCTTC
NA,TRBJ2-7,TRBV2,NA,CASSLRTRSEQYF,TGTGCCAGCAGCCTCAGGACAAGAAGCGAGCAGTACTTC
NA,TRBJ2-1,TRBV7-6,TRBD2,CASSLTRAGGGEQFF,TGTGCCAGCAGCTTAACACGGGCGGGAGGGGGCGAGCAGTTCTTC
NA,TRBJ1-2,TRBV5-8,NA,CASSLDVGTPAYGYTF,TGTGCCAGCAGCTTGGATGTGGGGACACCAGCATATGGCTACACCTTC
NA,TRBJ2-7,TRBV28,NA,CASTRGIVYEQYF,TGTGCCAGCACGCGGGGAATCGTCTACGAGCAGTACTTC
NA,TRBJ2-7,TRBV5-5,TRBD2,CASRLAGIYEQYF,TGTGCCAGCAGGCTAGCGGGGATCTACGAGCAGTACTTC
NA,TRBJ2-1,TRBV5-6,TRBD1,CASSLRGQGTYNEQFF,TGTGCCAGCAGCTTGAGGGGACAGGGAACCTACAATGAGCAGTTCTTC
once,TRBJ2-6,TRBV19,NA,CASTSGYLRSGANVLTF,TGTGCCAGTACCTCGGGGTATTTACGCTCTGGGGCCAACGTCCTGACTTTC
NA,TRBJ1-5,TRBV19,NA,CASNPQGNQPQHF,TGTGCCAGTAACCCGCAGGGGAATCAGCCCCAGCATTTT
NA,TRBJ2-5,TRBV13,TRBD1,CASSLRQGGSETQYF,TGTGCCAGCAGCTTAAGACAGGGGGGTTCGGAGACCCAGTACTTC
NA,TRBJ1-3,TRBV2,TRBD1,CASGIRTGSGNTIYF,TGTGCCAGCGGTATCCGGACAGGCTCTGGAAACACCATATATTTT